This T cell receptor beta chain was captured in a study of blood T cell repertoires in COVID-19. In the study overall: The samples span acute and convalescent COVID-19 from the United States, Italy and Spain.

The assay was immunoSEQ multiplex PCR, and TCRdb's table has in-frame clones only and misses some. The sample yields approximately 320,000 clones, 85% to 90% seen once. The CDR3 runs 16 residues. Germline CDR1 reads MDHEN; CDR2 reads SYDVKM. J gave up 3 bases and V 5 bases, and 9 bases lay outside the gene matches. The specimen sequenced was peripheral blood. V and J are TRBV28 and TRBJ1-4; 7 bases line up with TRBD1. The sequence was obtained from a woman between 25 and 40 years old with COVID-19, enrolled during active disease. The CDR3 is CASSLPDREANEKLFF. The DNA of the CDR3 is TGTGCCAGCAGTCTCCCCGACAGGGAGGCTAATGAAAAACTGTTTTTT.